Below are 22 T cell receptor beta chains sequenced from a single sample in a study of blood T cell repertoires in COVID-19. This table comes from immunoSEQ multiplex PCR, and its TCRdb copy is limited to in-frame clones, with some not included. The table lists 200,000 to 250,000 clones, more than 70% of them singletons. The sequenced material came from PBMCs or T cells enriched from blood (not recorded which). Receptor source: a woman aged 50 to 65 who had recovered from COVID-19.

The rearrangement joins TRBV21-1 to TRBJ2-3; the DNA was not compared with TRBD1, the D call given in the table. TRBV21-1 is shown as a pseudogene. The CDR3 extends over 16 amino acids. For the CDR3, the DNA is TGTGCCAGCAGCAAACAGGATTACTCTAGCACAGATACGCAGTATTTT. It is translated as CASSKQDYSSTDTQYF.

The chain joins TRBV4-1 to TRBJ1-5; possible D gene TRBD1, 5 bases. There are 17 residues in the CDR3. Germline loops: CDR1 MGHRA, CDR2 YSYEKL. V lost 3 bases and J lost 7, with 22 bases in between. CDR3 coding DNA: TGCGCCAGCAGCCAGGATCCTTCAGGCCAGGGAGGACAGCCCCAGCATTTT. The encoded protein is CASSQDPSGQGGQPQHF.

DNA of the CDR3: TGTGCCAGTAGTATCTGGAGCGGGGCTTCAAAAAACATTCAGTACTTC. Translating gives CASSIWSGASKNIQYF. The chain carries TRBV19 and TRBJ2-4; 7 nucleotides line up with TRBD2. V was pared by 3 bases and J by 4 bases, with 9 bases of the junction left unmatched. The CDR3 covers 16 residues. Looked up from germline, CDR1 is LNHDA and CDR2 is SQIVND (reference sequence).

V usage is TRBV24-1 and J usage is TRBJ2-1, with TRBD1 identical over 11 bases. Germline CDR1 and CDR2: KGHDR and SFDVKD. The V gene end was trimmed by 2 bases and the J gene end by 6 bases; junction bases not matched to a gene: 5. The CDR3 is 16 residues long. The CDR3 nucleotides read TGTGCCACCAGTGATTCCGGGACAGGGGGAGTCAATGAGCAGTTCTTC. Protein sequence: CATSDSGTGGVNEQFF.

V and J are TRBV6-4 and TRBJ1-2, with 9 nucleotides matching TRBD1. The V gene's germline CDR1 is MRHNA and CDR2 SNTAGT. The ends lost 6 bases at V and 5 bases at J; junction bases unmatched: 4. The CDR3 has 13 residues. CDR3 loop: CASSKGQGYGYTF. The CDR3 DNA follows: TGTGCCAGCAGCAAGGGACAGGGTTATGGCTACACCTTC.

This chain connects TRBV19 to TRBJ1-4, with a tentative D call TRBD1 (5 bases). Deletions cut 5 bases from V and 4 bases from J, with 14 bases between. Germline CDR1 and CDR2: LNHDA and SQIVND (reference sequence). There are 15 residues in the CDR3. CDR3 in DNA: TGTGCCAGTAGTTATACGGGGGGATTTAATGAAAAACTGTTTTTT. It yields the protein CASSYTGGFNEKLFF.

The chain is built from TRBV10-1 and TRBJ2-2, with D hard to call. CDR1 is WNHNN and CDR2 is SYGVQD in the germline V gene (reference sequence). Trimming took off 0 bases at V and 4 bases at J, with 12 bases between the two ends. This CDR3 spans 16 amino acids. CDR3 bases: TGCGCCAGCAGTGAGTCGTTAACAGTAACCACCGGGGAGCTGTTTTTT. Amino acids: CASSESLTVTTGELFF.

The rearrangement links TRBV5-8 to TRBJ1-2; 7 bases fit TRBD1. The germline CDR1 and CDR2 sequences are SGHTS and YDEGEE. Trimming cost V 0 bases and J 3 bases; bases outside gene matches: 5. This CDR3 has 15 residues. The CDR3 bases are TGTGCCAGCAGCTTGGGACAGGGCGTAGACTATGGCTACACCTTC. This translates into CASSLGQGVDYGYTF.

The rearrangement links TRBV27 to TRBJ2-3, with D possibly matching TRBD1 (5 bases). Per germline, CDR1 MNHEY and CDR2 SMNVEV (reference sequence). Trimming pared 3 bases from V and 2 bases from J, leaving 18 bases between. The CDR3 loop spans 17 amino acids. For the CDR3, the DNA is TGTGCCAGCAGTTTGGGGTCTCAGGGTTGGGACACAGATACGCAGTATTTT. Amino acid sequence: CASSLGSQGWDTDTQYF.

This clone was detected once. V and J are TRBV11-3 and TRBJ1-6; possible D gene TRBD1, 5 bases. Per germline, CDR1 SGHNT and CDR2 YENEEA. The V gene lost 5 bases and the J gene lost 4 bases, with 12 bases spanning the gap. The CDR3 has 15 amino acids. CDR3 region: CASSPSGGYNSPLHF. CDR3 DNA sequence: TGTGCCAGCAGCCCTAGCGGGGGGTATAATTCACCCCTCCACTTT. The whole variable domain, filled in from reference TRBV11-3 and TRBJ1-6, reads EAGVVQSPRYKIIEKKQPVAFWCNPISGHNTLYWYLQNLGQGPELLIRYENEEAVDDSQLPKDRFSAERLKGVDSTLKIQPAELGDSAVYLCASSPSGGYNSPLHFGNGTRLTVT.

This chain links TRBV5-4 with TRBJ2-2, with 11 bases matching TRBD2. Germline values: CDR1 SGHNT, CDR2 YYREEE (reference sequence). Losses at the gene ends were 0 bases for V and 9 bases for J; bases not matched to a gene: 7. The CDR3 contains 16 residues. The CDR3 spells CASSLASLAGARELFF. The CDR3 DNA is TGTGCCAGCAGCTTGGCCTCACTAGCGGGGGCCCGGGAGCTGTTTTTT.

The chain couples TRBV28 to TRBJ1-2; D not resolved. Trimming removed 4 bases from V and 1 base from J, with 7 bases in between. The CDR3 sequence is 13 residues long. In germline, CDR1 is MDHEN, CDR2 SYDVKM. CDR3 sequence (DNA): TGTGCCAGCAGTTACGGGTTTAACTATGGCTACACCTTC. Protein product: CASSYGFNYGYTF.

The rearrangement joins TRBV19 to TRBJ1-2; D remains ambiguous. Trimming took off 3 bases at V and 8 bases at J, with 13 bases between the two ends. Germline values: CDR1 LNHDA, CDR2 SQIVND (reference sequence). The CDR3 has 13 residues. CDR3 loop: CASSIGNVYGYTF. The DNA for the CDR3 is TGTGCCAGTAGTATCGGGAACGTCTACGGCTACACCTTC.

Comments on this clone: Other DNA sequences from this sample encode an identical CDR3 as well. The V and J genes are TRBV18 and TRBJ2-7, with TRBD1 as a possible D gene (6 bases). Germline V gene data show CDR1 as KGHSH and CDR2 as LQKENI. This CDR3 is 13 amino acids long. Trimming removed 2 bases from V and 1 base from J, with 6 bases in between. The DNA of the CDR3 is TGTGCCAGCTCACCAGGACAGTCCTACGAGCAGTACTTC. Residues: CASSPGQSYEQYF.

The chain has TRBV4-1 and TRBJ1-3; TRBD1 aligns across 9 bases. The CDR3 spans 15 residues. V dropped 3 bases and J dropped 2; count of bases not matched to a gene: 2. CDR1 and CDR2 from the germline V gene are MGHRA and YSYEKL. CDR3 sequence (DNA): TGCGCCAGCAGCCAGGGACAGGGTGCTGGAAACACCATATATTTT. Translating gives CASSQGQGAGNTIYF.

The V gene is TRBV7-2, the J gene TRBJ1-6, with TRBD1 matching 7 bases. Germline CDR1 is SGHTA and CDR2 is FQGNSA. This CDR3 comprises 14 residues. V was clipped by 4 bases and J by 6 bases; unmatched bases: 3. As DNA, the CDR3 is TGTGCCAGCAGCTCCCGGGACAGTAATTCACCCCTCCACTTT. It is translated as CASSSRDSNSPLHF.

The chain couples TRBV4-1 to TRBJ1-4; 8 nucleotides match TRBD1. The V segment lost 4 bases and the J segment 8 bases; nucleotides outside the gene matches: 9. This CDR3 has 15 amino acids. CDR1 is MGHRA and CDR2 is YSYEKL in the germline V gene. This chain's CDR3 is CASSPRDRQGEKLFF. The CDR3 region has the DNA TGCGCCAGCAGCCCCCGGGACAGGCAAGGCGAAAAACTGTTTTTT.

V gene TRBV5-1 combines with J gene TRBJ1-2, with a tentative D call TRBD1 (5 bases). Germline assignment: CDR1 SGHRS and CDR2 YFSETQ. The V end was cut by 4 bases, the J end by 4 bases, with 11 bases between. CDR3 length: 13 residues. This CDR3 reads CASSLRDGYGYTF. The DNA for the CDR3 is TGCGCCAGCAGCCTCAGGGATGGCTATGGCTACACCTTC.

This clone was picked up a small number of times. The CDR3 region is CASITPWGGAYEQYF. CDR3 nucleotide sequence: TGTGCCAGCATCACCCCATGGGGGGGGGCCTACGAGCAGTACTTC. The chain employs TRBV11-2 and TRBJ2-7; 7 bases match TRBD2. CDR1 is SGHAT and CDR2 is FQNNGV in the germline V gene. J was trimmed by 2 bases and V by 7 bases; bases with no gene match: 11. This CDR3 comprises 15 residues.

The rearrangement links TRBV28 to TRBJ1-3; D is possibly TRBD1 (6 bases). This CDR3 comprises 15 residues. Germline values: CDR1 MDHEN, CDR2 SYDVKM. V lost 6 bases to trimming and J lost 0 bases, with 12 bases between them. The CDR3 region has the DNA TGTGCCAGCAGGGCCGGGACAACCTCTGGAAACACCATATATTTT. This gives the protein CASRAGTTSGNTIYF.

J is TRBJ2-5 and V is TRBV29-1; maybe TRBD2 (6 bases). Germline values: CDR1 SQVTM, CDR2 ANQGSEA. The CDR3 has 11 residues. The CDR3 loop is CSGNRGETQYF. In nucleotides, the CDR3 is TGCAGTGGGAACCGGGGGGAGACCCAGTACTTC.

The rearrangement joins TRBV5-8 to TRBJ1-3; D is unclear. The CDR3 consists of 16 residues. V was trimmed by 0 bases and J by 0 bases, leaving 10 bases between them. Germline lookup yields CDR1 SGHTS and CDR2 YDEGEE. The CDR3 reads CASSLGQSSSGNTIYF. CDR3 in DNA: TGTGCCAGCAGCTTGGGACAATCGAGCTCTGGAAACACCATATATTTT.